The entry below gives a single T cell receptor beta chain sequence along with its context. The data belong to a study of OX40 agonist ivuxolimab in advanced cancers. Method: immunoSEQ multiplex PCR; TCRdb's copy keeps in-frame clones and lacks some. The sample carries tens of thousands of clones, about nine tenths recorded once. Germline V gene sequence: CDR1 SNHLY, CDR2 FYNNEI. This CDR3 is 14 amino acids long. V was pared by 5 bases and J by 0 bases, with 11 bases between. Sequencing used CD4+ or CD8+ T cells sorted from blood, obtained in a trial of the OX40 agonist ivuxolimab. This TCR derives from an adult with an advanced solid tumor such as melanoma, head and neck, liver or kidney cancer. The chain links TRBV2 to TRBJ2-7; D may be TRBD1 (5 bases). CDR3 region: CASSPDRSSYEQYF. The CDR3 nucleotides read TGTGCCAGCAGTCCCGACAGAAGCTCCTACGAGCAGTACTTC. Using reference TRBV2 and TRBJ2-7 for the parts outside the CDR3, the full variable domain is EPEVTQTPSHQVTQMGQEVILRCVPISNHLYFYWYRQILGQKVEFLVSFYNNEISEKSEIFDDQFSVERPDGSNFTLKIRSTKLEDSAMYFCASSPDRSSYEQYFGPGTRLTVT.